Here is one T cell receptor beta chain with its context. The target of this receptor is not known. There are no base qualities to consult, and no much larger clone falls within one base. This sample was taken from a study of blood T cell repertoires in COVID-19 (dated by TCRdb to the early 2020s). In terms of the full investigation: Samples covering the acute and convalescent phases of COVID-19 were provided by collaborators in the United States, Italy and Spain. Subjects who had been exposed to COVID-19, were actively infected with it, or had recovered from it provided the deeply sampled blood TCRbeta repertoires that made up the dataset. The samples were drawn from the first 160 participants of the ongoing ImmuneRACE study and from 950 to 1,500 subjects provided by 6 global collaborators. The prospective study material was composed of cDNA or gDNA derived from T cells, B-cell-depleted T cells, or PBMCs. The repertoires were made available in a free public database intended to serve as a resource for research on the immune response to SARS-CoV-2. HLA class I and class II types, where available, came from metadata supplied by the sample provider rather than from assay-based typing. The sample metadata nearly always contained a de-identified subject ID, COVID-19 status, age in years and sex. Here is what the overall study found, with its caveats: The amount of clinical and demographic metadata varied by source and participant and was provided uncurated.

Enrolling through a virtual design, the prospective study's participants ranged in age from about 18 to 89 years and lived across 20 to 25 United States geographic areas. Cohort assignment in the prospective study relied on participant-reported clinical history from a screening survey and a study questionnaire. Recovered participants in ImmuneRACE Cohort 3 were defined as having two consecutive negative NP/OP PCR tests, clearance from a healthcare professional, or resolution of symptoms. In the prospective study, whole blood, serum and a nasopharyngeal or oropharyngeal swab were collected from each participant by mobile phlebotomists. Prospective study participants could optionally give additional blood draws and questionnaires over an approximately 2-month period. Before DNA extraction, blood samples from the prospective study were shipped at room temperature or frozen. TCRbeta CDR3 regions were amplified from genomic DNA using the immunoSEQ Assay, a bias-controlled multiplex PCR. Regarding the original processing steps: Nucleated cell counts per sample were estimated from amplification of reference gene primers within the assay. To quantify the absolute abundance of each unique TCRbeta CDR3 rearrangement, sequence reads were collapsed and filtered. Productive Simpson clonality was computed per sample as the square root of Simpson's diversity index over productive rearrangements. TCRdb provides this immuneACCESS table in a form limited to in-frame rearrangements. Some clones are lacking; in checked studies, under half of them reflect an unresolved V gene, and why the rest are absent is not known. From that table come the V and J calls and clone size; the DNA was used to work out D and trimming. This sample is represented by 250,000 to 350,000 clones; about 90% of them were singletons. The leading ten clones occupy approximately 5% of the sample.

V has 5 bases trimmed and J has 2 bases trimmed; junction bases matching no gene number 8. Inclusive of the bounding cysteine and phenylalanine, the CDR3 is 17 residues long. Only the CDR3 DNA is retained, 51 bases long and in frame from the first base. The germline V gene gives CDR1 as SGHRS and CDR2 as YFSETQ. This chain joins TRBV5-1 to TRBJ2-3; 13 central nucleotides agree with TRBD2. The receptor was derived from a young woman who had recovered from COVID-19. The specimen sequenced was PBMCs or T cells enriched from blood (not recorded which). The DNA sequence follows: TGCGCCAGCAGTCCCACGGGACTAGCGGGGTACACAGATACGCAGTATTTT. It specifies CASSPTGLAGYTDTQYF.